The 27 T cell receptor beta chains below all came from one sample that was sequenced in a study of blood T cell repertoires in COVID-19. Assay: immunoSEQ multiplex PCR; the TCRdb copy retains only in-frame clones and omits some. The data hold 150,000 to 200,000 clones, with about 86% observed a single time. Source material: peripheral blood. Receptor source: a woman of 80 years or more in a cohort sampled during active or convalescent COVID-19.

This sequence joins TRBV30 and TRBJ2-1; 7 nucleotides agree with TRBD2. J gave up 6 bases and V 2 bases, and 10 bases lay outside the gene matches. Germline V gene data show CDR1 as GTSNPN and CDR2 as SVGIG (reference sequence). This CDR3 is 15 amino acids long. CDR3 in DNA: TGTGCCTGGAGTCCGGGGGAGGGCGACCCCAATGAGCAGTTCTTC. Protein: CAWSPGEGDPNEQFF.

The chain recombines TRBV18 with TRBJ2-2, with TRBD1 matching 7 bases. Trimming at V came to 2 bases and at J to 3 bases, leaving 3 bases not matched to a gene. The CDR3 consists of 15 residues. From germline, CDR1 is KGHSH and CDR2 LQKENI. The CDR3 loop is CASSPGDSYTGELFF. The CDR3 DNA sequence: TGTGCCAGCTCACCAGGGGACAGCTACACCGGGGAGCTGTTTTTT.

This clone has a single count. V and J are TRBV20-1 and TRBJ2-5; perhaps TRBD2 as D (5 bases). The CDR3 consists of 12 residues. Between the trimmed V and J ends, which lost 3 bases and 6 bases, there was a span of 11 bases. Germline CDR1 DFQATT, CDR2 SNEGSKA (reference sequence). CDR3 sequence reads: CSASDGEKTQYF. In DNA form, the CDR3 reads TGCAGTGCTAGTGACGGGGAGAAGACCCAGTACTTC.

The chain employs TRBV16 and TRBJ1-2, with 7 positions matching TRBD1. Germline loops: CDR1 KGHSY, CDR2 FQNENV. This CDR3 spans 13 amino acids. V was clipped by 2 bases and J by 5 bases; unmatched bases: 2. CDR3 DNA sequence: TGTGCCAGCAGCCAAATGACAGGGTATGGCTACACCTTC. Its protein product is CASSQMTGYGYTF.

This chain uses TRBV27 with TRBJ1-2; a weak D match, TRBD1 (6 bases). Germline-derived CDR1 and CDR2 are MNHEY and SMNVEV (reference sequence). The CDR3 loop spans 15 amino acids. V was shortened by 2 bases and J by 2 bases, with 12 bases between the two germline ends. CDR3 DNA sequence: TGTGCCAGCAGTTTAGGGGGGGCGCTAAACTATGGCTACACCTTC. Amino acids: CASSLGGALNYGYTF.

V is TRBV7-2 and J is TRBJ1-6; D ambiguous. The CDR3 extends over 15 amino acids. The V and J ends lost 4 bases and 7 bases respectively, with 14 bases between them. The germline gives CDR1 SGHTA, CDR2 FQGNSA. In DNA, the CDR3 is TGTGCCAGCAGCTCCACCCTACTGTCGAATTCACCCCTCCACTTT. It codes for CASSSTLLSNSPLHF. The complete variable domain, with remaining parts taken from reference TRBV7-2 and TRBJ1-6, reads GAGVSQSPSNKVTEKGKDVELRCDPISGHTALYWYRQSLGQGLEFLIYFQGNSAPDKSGLPSDRFSAERTGGSVSTLTIQRTQQEDSAVYLCASSSTLLSNSPLHFGNGTRLTVT.

The chain has TRBV2 and TRBJ1-3, with D unresolved. In germline, CDR1 is SNHLY, CDR2 FYNNEI. CDR3 length: 14 residues. V lost 9 bases, J lost 0 bases, and 12 bases lay in between. This CDR3 is CARYEQSSGNTIYF. CDR3 sequence (DNA): TGTGCCAGATACGAACAGTCCTCTGGAAACACCATATATTTT.

The rearrangement joins TRBV4-1 to TRBJ1-2; the D gene is possibly TRBD1 (5 bases). The germline V gene has CDR1 MGHRA and CDR2 YSYEKL. Trimming pared 0 bases from V and 2 bases from J, leaving 10 bases between. This CDR3 spans 15 amino acids. The CDR3 protein is CASSQDPAGNYGYTF. The CDR3 nucleotides read TGCGCCAGCAGCCAAGATCCCGCAGGGAACTATGGCTACACCTTC.

This chain connects TRBV5-1 to TRBJ2-5; TRBD2 might be the D (5 bases). The germline V gene encodes CDR1 SGHRS and CDR2 YFSETQ. This CDR3 comprises 14 residues. V lost 0 bases to trimming and J lost 5 bases, with 11 bases between them. This chain's CDR3 is CASSLAGQRETQYF. In nucleotides, the CDR3 is TGCGCCAGCAGCTTGGCAGGCCAGCGGGAGACCCAGTACTTC.

The chain joins TRBV20-1 to TRBJ1-5; 7 positions agree with TRBD1. The CDR3 extends over 17 amino acids. Germline V gene sequence: CDR1 DFQATT, CDR2 SNEGSKA (reference sequence). V gave up 3 bases and J gave up 0 bases; unmatched junction bases: 11. The CDR3 DNA sequence: TGCAGTGCTAGTCCCCTACAGGGGACTTATAGCAATCAGCCCCAGCATTTT. It codes for CSASPLQGTYSNQPQHF.

The chain uses TRBV10-3 and TRBJ1-1, with D maybe TRBD1 (6 bases). V gave up 5 bases and J gave up 7 bases, with 17 bases separating them. Germline assignment: CDR1 ENHRY and CDR2 SYGVKD. The CDR3 spans 14 residues. DNA of the CDR3: TGTGCCATCAGTCTCACAACAGGGCCGGTTGAAGCTTTCTTT. Protein sequence: CAISLTTGPVEAFF.

This clone was recorded only once. This chain joins TRBV21-1 and TRBJ1-5; the D segment call TRBD1 is taken from the table without a DNA check. TRBV21-1 is tagged as a pseudogene. The CDR3 is made up of 16 amino acids. CDR3 sequence reads: CASTPTGGGEDQPQHF. The CDR3 DNA reads TGTGCCAGCACCCCGACAGGGGGCGGCGAGGATCAGCCCCAGCATTTT.

This rearrangement joins TRBV18 to TRBJ1-3, with D unclear. V was trimmed by 3 bases and J by 8 bases, leaving 8 bases between them. The CDR3 runs 12 residues. The germline gives CDR1 KGHSH, CDR2 LQKENI. CDR3 DNA sequence: TGTGCCAGCTCACCGGAGGTGGACACCATATATTTT. Protein sequence: CASSPEVDTIYF.

This chain connects TRBV11-2 to TRBJ2-4; D is uncertain. CDR3 length: 14 amino acids. The ends were cut back, 4 bases at V and 1 base at J, with 8 bases in the middle. The germline V gene encodes CDR1 SGHAT and CDR2 FQNNGV. CDR3 nucleotides: TGTGCCAGCAGCTCCCTCGGGGCCAAAAACATTCAGTACTTC. Amino acids: CASSSLGAKNIQYF.

V and J are TRBV10-1 and TRBJ2-3; TRBD2 agrees at 11 bases. The length of the CDR3 is 15 residues. J gave up 4 bases and V 0 bases, and 0 bases lay outside the gene matches. CDR1 is WNHNN, CDR2 SYGVQD, per germline (reference sequence). CDR3 bases: TGCGCCAGCAGTGAGTCGACTAGCGGGGCAGATACGCAGTATTTT. Translating gives CASSESTSGADTQYF.

V usage is TRBV21-1 and J usage is TRBJ2-2; the table assigns TRBD2, which was not confirmed against the DNA. TRBV21-1 is given as a pseudogene. CDR3 length: 15 residues. CDR3 sequence reads: CASAHRLTEAGELFF. For the CDR3, the DNA is TGTGCCAGTGCCCACCGGTTAACGGAGGCCGGGGAGCTGTTTTTT.

This chain links TRBV5-6 with TRBJ1-2; the match to TRBD1 covers 7 bases. After removal of 4 bases from V and 8 bases from J, the junction contained 8 bases not matched to a gene. CDR3 length: 13 residues. CDR1 and CDR2 from the germline V gene are SGHDT and YYEEEE. The CDR3 is CASSPTGRGGYTF. The CDR3 DNA reads as TGTGCCAGCAGCCCGACAGGGCGGGGCGGCTACACCTTC.

The CDR3 nucleotides read TGTGCCAGCGGACGTGCGGGGGAAGGAAGTCAGCCCCAGCATTTT. Protein: CASGRAGEGSQPQHF. The chain couples TRBV6-5 to TRBJ1-5, with D possibly TRBD1 on 5 matching bases. The CDR3 runs 15 residues. CDR1 and CDR2 from the germline V gene are MNHEY and SVGAGI. The V and J ends lost 8 bases and 6 bases respectively, with 20 bases between them.

The chain employs TRBV3-1 (or the pseudogene TRBV3-2) and TRBJ1-1; perhaps TRBD1 as D (5 bases). There are 15 residues in the CDR3. V dropped 1 base and J dropped 6 bases, with 15 bases sitting between them. Germline V gene data show CDR1 as LGHDT and CDR2 as YNNKEL (reference sequence). CDR3 in DNA: TGTGCCAGCAGCCAAGCCGCCAGGGCGTTCGCTGAAGCTTTCTTT. Its protein is CASSQAARAFAEAFF.

The genes are TRBV7-6 and TRBJ1-6; 7 bases are shared with TRBD1. With 0 bases clipped from V and 2 bases from J, the junction kept 7 bases outside the gene matches. The CDR3 is made up of 18 amino acids. Germline V lookup: CDR1 SGHVS, CDR2 FNYEAQ. The CDR3 sequence is CASSLAGGQAPYNSPLHF. The CDR3 DNA reads as TGTGCCAGCAGCTTAGCGGGCGGACAGGCCCCCTATAATTCACCCCTCCACTTT.

This sequence joins TRBV2 and TRBJ2-7; TRBD2 agrees at 7 bases. The CDR3 has 12 residues. Germline loops: CDR1 SNHLY, CDR2 FYNNEI. The junction had 7 bases not matched to a gene; V was cut back by 7 bases and J by 7 bases. This chain's CDR3 is CASTPRGEEQYF. DNA of the CDR3: TGTGCCAGCACCCCACGGGGGGAGGAGCAGTACTTC.

The rearrangement links TRBV6-5 to TRBJ1-1, with D possibly being TRBD1 (5 bases). Germline V gene sequence: CDR1 MNHEY, CDR2 SVGAGI. The CDR3 runs 14 residues. The V gene lost 7 bases and the J gene lost 4 bases, with 16 bases spanning the gap. The CDR3: CASTWAGRGTEAFF. The CDR3, as DNA: TGTGCCAGCACCTGGGCGGGACGCGGCACTGAAGCTTTCTTT.

The chain employs TRBV7-6 and TRBJ1-1; 7 nucleotides agree with TRBD1. CDR3 length: 18 amino acids. CDR1 is SGHVS and CDR2 is FNYEAQ in the germline V gene. Trimming cost V 1 base and J 3 bases; bases outside gene matches: 14. The CDR3 DNA reads as TGTGCCAGCAGCTTAGTCGGCTGGGGGCAGGGGGGAGACACTGAAGCTTTCTTT. The encoded protein is CASSLVGWGQGGDTEAFF.

The chain employs TRBV5-3 and TRBJ1-1, with D perhaps matching TRBD1 (6 bases). TRBV5-3 is filed as an ORF, its function uncertain. The V gene lost 5 bases and the J gene lost 0 bases, with 17 bases spanning the gap. This CDR3 is 16 amino acids long. CDR3 in amino acids: CARRPGQPLLNTEAFF. The CDR3 coding sequence is TGTGCCAGAAGGCCTGGACAGCCATTACTGAACACTGAAGCTTTCTTT.

The chain has TRBV15 and TRBJ2-2; unclear D gene. V gave up 3 bases and J gave up 8 bases, with 13 bases separating them. The CDR3 sequence is 14 residues long. The germline CDR1 and CDR2 sequences are LNHNV and YYDKDF (reference sequence). The CDR3 is CATSSVFVSGELFF. Written as DNA, the CDR3 is TGTGCCACCAGCAGTGTCTTTGTCAGTGGGGAGCTGTTTTTT.

The chain is built from TRBV28 and TRBJ2-1; weak D call: TRBD1 (6 bases). The CDR3 loop spans 15 amino acids. Germline loops: CDR1 MDHEN, CDR2 SYDVKM. V dropped 2 bases and J dropped 10 bases, with 18 bases sitting between them. The CDR3 loop is CASSLGLTGSSEQFF. For the CDR3, the DNA is TGTGCCAGCAGTTTAGGGCTCACAGGGTCCAGCGAGCAGTTCTTC.

The chain carries TRBV28 and TRBJ2-1, with TRBD1 identical over 9 bases. Germline V gene data show CDR1 as MDHEN and CDR2 as SYDVKM. V dropped 6 bases and J dropped 7; count of bases not matched to a gene: 10. This CDR3 region has 15 residues. The CDR3 here is CASSPPGQGSNEQFF. DNA for the CDR3: TGTGCCAGCAGCCCGCCGGGACAGGGTAGTAATGAGCAGTTCTTC.